This T cell receptor beta chain is drawn from a study of vaccination effects on CD4 cells after COVID-19. A remark on this clone: Its matching antigen is unknown.

In germline, CDR1 is SGHDT, CDR2 YYEEEE. V was shortened by 3 bases and J by 0 bases, with 7 bases between the two germline ends. CDR3 length: 15 amino acids. Antigen-specific CD4+ T cells were first expanded with viral peptide pools by the ViraFEST assay and only then sequenced. Subsequent to a culture period of 10 days, CD4+ T cells were isolated. SARS-CoV-2 infected the person between March and December 2020, as confirmed by PCR. Assay: immunoSEQ multiplex PCR; the TCRdb copy retains only in-frame clones and omits some. The profile shows around 25,000 clones, about three quarters of them singletons.

J is TRBJ2-6 and V is TRBV5-6; D possibly corresponds to TRBD1 (6 bases). The specimen was CD4+ T cells from PBMCs cultured with SARS-CoV-2 spike peptides, collected before COVID-19 vaccination. This receptor was identified in a human donor who had a prior SARS-CoV-2 infection. In nucleotides, the CDR3 is TGTGCCAGCAGCTGGGGGCGCTCTGGGGCCAACGTCCTGACTTTC. Its translation is CASSWGRSGANVLTF.